Following are 7 T cell receptor beta chains from one sample sequenced in a study of cytomegalovirus exposure and HLA in healthy donors. Using immunoSEQ multiplex PCR, the repertoire was profiled, and TCRdb retains in-frame clones only, with some absent. The sample includes more than 300,000 clones, roughly 85% seen only once; the top ten take around 0.8%. The sample comprised PBMCs. The receptors stem from a woman aged 18-35 years in good health and CMV-seronegative.

V and J are TRBV29-1 and TRBJ1-3; TRBD1 agrees at 8 bases. Germline loops: CDR1 SQVTM, CDR2 ANQGSEA. The CDR3 is made up of 14 amino acids. Trimming took 6 bases from V and 2 from J; bases not matched to a gene: 6. The CDR3 sequence: CSVTPQGAGNTIYF. CDR3 bases: TGCAGCGTGACCCCACAGGGGGCTGGAAACACCATATATTTT.

J is TRBJ2-3 and V is TRBV4-2; 7 bases line up with TRBD2. Germline V gene data show CDR1 as LGHNA and CDR2 as YNFKEQ. The CDR3 runs to 16 residues. The ends lost 1 base at V and 4 bases at J; junction bases unmatched: 8. CDR3 coding DNA: TGTGCCAGCAGCCAAGGGGCGGGAGTAAGGTCAGATACGCAGTATTTT. Translating it yields CASSQGAGVRSDTQYF.

The rearrangement links TRBV6-1 to TRBJ1-4; perhaps TRBD1 as D (6 bases). CDR3 length: 19 residues. Trimming removed 1 base at V and 0 bases at J, with 18 bases between. Germline loops: CDR1 MNHNS, CDR2 SASEGT. This chain's CDR3 is CASSEVPTGLGATNEKLFF. DNA of the CDR3: TGTGCCAGCAGTGAAGTCCCTACAGGGTTGGGGGCAACTAATGAAAAACTGTTTTTT.

This sequence joins TRBV4-3 and TRBJ2-7; the match to TRBD1 covers 8 bases. Germline-derived CDR1 and CDR2 are LGHNA and YSLEER. J lost 3 bases, V lost 0 bases, and 4 bases had no gene match. CDR3 size: 15 residues. CDR3 DNA: TGCGCCAGCAGCCAAGATGCACAGGGGGGCTACGAGCAGTACTTC. Residues: CASSQDAQGGYEQYF.

This chain links TRBV4-2 with TRBJ2-7; 7 bases line up with TRBD2. This CDR3 is built from 16 residues. Germline CDR1 and CDR2: LGHNA and YNFKEQ. V shed 3 bases and J 3 bases; nucleotides not matched to a gene: 11. For the CDR3, the DNA is TGTGCCAGCAGCCAGGAAAGGATCGCGGGGGACTACGAGCAGTACTTC. It encodes CASSQERIAGDYEQYF.

V usage is TRBV2 and J usage is TRBJ1-4; unclear D gene. The CDR3 length is 11 residues. Per germline, CDR1 SNHLY and CDR2 FYNNEI. The V gene lost 4 bases and the J gene lost 7 bases, with 4 bases spanning the gap. The DNA of the CDR3 is TGTGCCAGCAGTGTCTTTGAAAAACTGTTTTTT. As protein: CASSVFEKLFF.

The chain uses TRBV4-1 and TRBJ2-7; D might be TRBD1 (6 bases). The V gene's germline CDR1 is MGHRA and CDR2 YSYEKL. Deletions cut 2 bases from V and 3 bases from J, with 11 bases between. The CDR3 is 14 amino acids. CDR3 residues: CASSQLLGGYEQYF. CDR3 sequence (DNA): TGCGCCAGCAGCCAACTTCTAGGGGGCTACGAGCAGTACTTC.